The entry that follows covers one T cell receptor beta chain sequence. Its antigen remains unknown. This specimen belongs to a study of T-cell memory formation after mild COVID-19. Study-level background: TCR clusters were largely donor specific.

The length of the CDR3 is 15 residues. Trimming took 1 base from V and 0 from J, leaving 10 bases between them. Looked up from germline, CDR1 is SGHDT and CDR2 is YYEEEE. Study-level findings and limits: The study found contracting CD4+ clones mainly in CM and EM and contracting CD8+ clones in EMRA. From day 15 to 85, contracting clones were balanced between CD4 and CD8, whereas later expanders leaned toward CD4+.

Constant-segment primers served in 5'RACE that generated TCR alpha and TCR beta cDNA libraries bearing sample barcodes and UMIs. TCRdb called the 5' RACE reads again in MiXCR, with one record for every CDR3 protein. The table records approximately 260,000 distinct CDR3 sequences, 16% of them present only once. The chain joins TRBV5-6 to TRBJ1-2; no clear D. The receptor was derived from a man between 18 and 35 years old who had mild COVID-19 (a few samples of this study predate the infection). Cell type and time point are not known. The source material was PBMCs or a T cell subset sorted from them (not recorded which). DNA for the CDR3: TGTGCCAGCAGCTTGATGGGGAGGACTAACTATGGCTACACCTTC. Translated, it gives CASSLMGRTNYGYTF.